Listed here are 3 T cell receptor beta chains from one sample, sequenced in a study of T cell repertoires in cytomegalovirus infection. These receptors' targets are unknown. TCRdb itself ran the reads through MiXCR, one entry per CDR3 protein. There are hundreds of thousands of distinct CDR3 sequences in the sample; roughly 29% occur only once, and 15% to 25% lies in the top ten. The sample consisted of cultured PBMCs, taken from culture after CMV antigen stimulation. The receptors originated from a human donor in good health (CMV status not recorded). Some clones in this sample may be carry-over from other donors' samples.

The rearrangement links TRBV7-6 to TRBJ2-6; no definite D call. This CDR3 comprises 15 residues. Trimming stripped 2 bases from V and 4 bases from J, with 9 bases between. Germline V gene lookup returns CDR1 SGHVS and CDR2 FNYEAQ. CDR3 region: CASSLKGGGANVLTF. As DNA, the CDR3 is TGTGCCAGCAGCTTAAAGGGTGGCGGGGCCAACGTCCTGACTTTC.

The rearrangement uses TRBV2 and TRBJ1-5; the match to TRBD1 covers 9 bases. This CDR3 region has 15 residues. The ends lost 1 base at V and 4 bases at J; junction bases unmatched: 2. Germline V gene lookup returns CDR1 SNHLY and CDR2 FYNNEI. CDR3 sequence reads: CASSEETGGNQPQHF. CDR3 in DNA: TGTGCCAGCAGTGAAGAGACAGGGGGGAATCAGCCCCAGCATTTT. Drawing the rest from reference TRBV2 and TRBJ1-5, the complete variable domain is EPEVTQTPSHQVTQMGQEVILRCVPISNHLYFYWYRQILGQKVEFLVSFYNNEISEKSEIFDDQFSVERPDGSNFTLKIRSTKLEDSAMYFCASSEETGGNQPQHFGDGTRLSIL.

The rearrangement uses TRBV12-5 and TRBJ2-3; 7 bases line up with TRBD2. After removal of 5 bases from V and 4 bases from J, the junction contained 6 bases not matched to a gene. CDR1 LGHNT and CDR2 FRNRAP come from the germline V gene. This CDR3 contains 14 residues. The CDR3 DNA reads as TGTGCTAGTGGTCGAGCGGGGACCGCAGATACGCAGTATTTT. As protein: CASGRAGTADTQYF.